The entry below gives a single TCR beta chain sequence along with its context. Its antigen remains unknown. The source of the sample is a study of blood T cells in healthy people across ages. Study-wide results and limits: Diversity was higher, and naive CD4+ cells more numerous, in long-lived donors than in aged donors. The recorded TCR beta diversity per million T cells decreased in a roughly linear manner with age.

PCR was performed a second time for roughly 7 to 11 cycles using a sample-barcoded 5' primer and a J-beta primer mix. Every single cDNA molecule received a tag from a template-switch adaptor with 12 random nucleotides. TCRdb reprocessed the 5' RACE reads via MiXCR and lists one record per CDR3 protein. The table includes around 780,000 distinct CDR3 sequences, just over 55% detected once. This TCR came from a man aged 40-49 years in good health. The specimen sequenced was blood.

DNA for the CDR3: TGTGCCAGCAGCTTAGGGGCCGGTTACAATGAGCAGTTCTTC. Translation: CASSLGAGYNEQFF. The rearrangement joins TRBV7-2 to TRBJ2-1; the D is unclear. The CDR3 length is 14 residues. Germline values: CDR1 SGHTA, CDR2 FQGNSA. Trimming stripped 1 base from V and 4 bases from J, with 8 bases between.